This entry describes one T cell receptor beta chain. Profiling relied on immunoSEQ multiplex PCR, and the TCRdb table lists in-frame clones only, not all of them. Of approximately 150,000 clones in the sample, more than 75% were seen once. Second-dose groups at about 4 or about 12 weeks were pooled. The sample is drawn from a study of T cell responses to AZD1222 COVID-19 vaccine. The origin of this receptor is an adult who received the AZD1222 COVID-19 vaccine. Specimen: peripheral blood, collected 28 days after the second AZD1222 dose.

As DNA, the CDR3 is TGCGCCAGCAGCTTGGGCGGGGGCGGCACACCCCTCCACTTT. As protein: CASSLGGGGTPLHF. This chain joins TRBV5-1 and TRBJ1-6; maybe TRBD1 (6 bases). The germline V gene has CDR1 SGHRS and CDR2 YFSETQ. The V end was cut by 0 bases, the J end by 11 bases, with 12 bases between. The CDR3 spans 14 residues.